This T cell receptor (beta chain) was found in a study of Ad26.COV2.S vaccination and SARS-CoV-2 variants. Study as a whole: Donor allocation was to the COV1001 Ad26.COV2.S trial arm.

Noted treatment: about 20 received Ad26.COV2.S at low or high dose, single or two shots; 5 received placebo; per-sample allocation not given. Sampling was performed 63 days after the first vaccine or placebo injection. The CDR3 is 14 residues long. The germline V and J ends were trimmed by 2 bases and 4 bases, with 9 bases remaining between them. Germline V gene data show CDR1 as KGHDR and CDR2 as SFDVKD. Notes on this clone: Its antigen is unknown.

Study results and caveats: Breadth measured for non-spike TCRs was similar across vaccine and placebo recipients. It is possible that the TCR breadth and depth analyses underestimated the total T cell responses.

Only in-frame clones appear in the TCRdb table, and some are missing; sequencing was by immunoSEQ multiplex PCR. The sample includes 300,000 to 350,000 clones, 85% to 90% of them seen just once. The chain has TRBV24-1 and TRBJ2-3; tentatively, D is TRBD2 (5 bases). This TCR was sampled from a person aged 18-60 years who received the Ad26.COV2.S COVID-19 vaccine or a placebo. Sample: peripheral blood, taken in a trial of Ad26.COV2.S vaccine versus placebo. The CDR3: CATSDWSGADTQYF. CDR3 nucleotide sequence: TGTGCCACCAGTGATTGGAGCGGAGCAGATACGCAGTATTTT.